Listed here are 30 T cell receptor beta chains from one sample, sequenced in a study of blood T cell repertoires in COVID-19. Using immunoSEQ multiplex PCR, the repertoire was profiled, and TCRdb retains in-frame clones only, with some absent. The repertoire holds roughly 99,000 clones, with 84% as singletons. The material sequenced was peripheral blood. These receptors originate from a human donor in a cohort sampled during active COVID-19.

The chain couples TRBV2 to TRBJ2-7; 12 nucleotides agree with TRBD2. Germline V lookup: CDR1 SNHLY, CDR2 FYNNEI. Trimming took 7 bases from V and 6 from J; bases not matched to a gene: 19. There are 18 residues in the CDR3. In nucleotides, the CDR3 is TGTGCCAGCACCTGGACACAGGGGCGTGGACTAGCGGGATTCGAGCAGTACTTC. Its translation: CASTWTQGRGLAGFEQYF.

The CDR3 DNA is TGTGCCAGCAGTGCGCCAACCAGCGGGAGTCTAAACATTCAGTACTTC. Translating gives CASSAPTSGSLNIQYF. The J gene is TRBJ2-4, the V gene TRBV28; 8 bases map to TRBD2. Unmatched junction bases numbered 12, after V lost 5 bases and J lost 6 bases. The CDR3 totals 16 residues. The germline CDR1 and CDR2 sequences are MDHEN and SYDVKM.

This sequence joins TRBV24-1 and TRBJ2-2; weak D call: TRBD2 (6 bases). The CDR3 sequence is 16 residues long. From germline, CDR1 is KGHDR and CDR2 SFDVKD. The V end lost 4 bases, the J end lost 0 bases, and 11 bases lay between the germline ends. The CDR3 DNA follows: TGTGCCACCAGTGACCTGGGACTTTCGAACACCGGGGAGCTGTTTTTT. Amino acid sequence: CATSDLGLSNTGELFF.

The J gene is TRBJ2-5, the V gene TRBV5-1, with 13 nucleotides matching TRBD2. The CDR3 length is 15 residues. Germline trimming cut 4 bases from V and 2 bases from J; bases unmatched to any gene: 2. Per the germline V gene, CDR1 is SGHRS and CDR2 is YFSETQ. In DNA, the CDR3 is TGCGCCAGCAGCCGGACTAGCGGGGGTCAAGAGACCCAGTACTTC. Its protein is CASSRTSGGQETQYF.

The rearrangement joins TRBV2 to TRBJ2-1, with a possible D match to TRBD2 (5 bases). Germline CDR1 is SNHLY and CDR2 is FYNNEI. The V end was cut by 7 bases, the J end by 4 bases, with 14 bases between. The CDR3 extends over 14 amino acids. The CDR3 nucleotides read TGTGCCAGCAAAGCGGAGACCTTATACAATGAGCAGTTCTTC. Encoded protein: CASKAETLYNEQFF. Full variable domain (remainder filled in from reference TRBV2 and TRBJ2-1): EPEVTQTPSHQVTQMGQEVILRCVPISNHLYFYWYRQILGQKVEFLVSFYNNEISEKSEIFDDQFSVERPDGSNFTLKIRSTKLEDSAMYFCASKAETLYNEQFFGPGTRLTVL.

CDR3 loop: CASSPGGWQPQHF. In nucleotides, the CDR3 is TGTGCCAGCAGTCCAGGGGGTTGGCAGCCCCAGCATTTT. The gene calls are TRBV12-3 or TRBV12-4 and TRBJ1-5; 7 nucleotides align to TRBD1. There are 13 residues in the CDR3. With V trimmed by 5 bases and J by 7 bases, 5 bases remained unmatched.

The chain joins TRBV7-2 to TRBJ2-1; 7 nucleotides agree with TRBD2. The junction had 4 bases not matched to a gene; V was cut back by 2 bases and J by 9 bases. Per the germline V gene, CDR1 is SGHTA and CDR2 is FQGNSA. The CDR3 runs to 13 residues. The CDR3 region has the DNA TGTGCCAGCAGCTTATCGACTAGCAGTGAGCAGTTCTTC. It yields the protein CASSLSTSSEQFF.

The chain couples TRBV23-1 to TRBJ2-7; D gene unclear. TRBV23-1 carries the ORF label, with uncertain function. This CDR3 contains 14 residues. Trimming stripped 3 bases from V and 4 bases from J, with 13 bases between. As DNA, the CDR3 is TGCGCCAGCAGTCATAGCTCAGCCGTATACGAGCAGTACGTC. It specifies CASSHSSAVYEQYV.

The chain carries TRBV28 and TRBJ2-1, with 9 positions matching TRBD2. The junction had 3 bases not matched to a gene; V was cut back by 6 bases and J by 0 bases. CDR3 size: 15 residues. CDR1 and CDR2 (germline): MDHEN, SYDVKM. The CDR3 loop is CASRLAGVSYNEQFF. CDR3 in DNA: TGTGCCAGCAGATTAGCGGGAGTCTCCTACAATGAGCAGTTCTTC.

The J gene is TRBJ2-1, the V gene TRBV7-8, with 12 positions matching TRBD1. J was trimmed by 9 bases and V by 5 bases; bases with no gene match: 8. There are 15 residues in the CDR3. The germline gives CDR1 SGHVS, CDR2 FQNEAQ. As DNA, the CDR3 is TGTGCCAGCAGCCCCCTCGGGACAGGGGGCAGTGAGCAGTTCTTC. It translates to CASSPLGTGGSEQFF. Drawing the rest from reference TRBV7-8 and TRBJ2-1, the complete variable domain is GAGVSQSPRYKVAKRGQDVALRCDPISGHVSLFWYQQALGQGPEFLTYFQNEAQLDKSGLPSDRFFAERPEGSVSTLKIQRTQQEDSAVYLCASSPLGTGGSEQFFGPGTRLTVL.

V usage is TRBV5-1 and J usage is TRBJ2-7; 7 bases align to TRBD2. CDR1 and CDR2 from the germline V gene are SGHRS and YFSETQ. The CDR3 covers 17 residues. The J segment lost 0 bases and the V segment lost 0 bases, leaving 9 bases of the junction unmatched. The DNA of the CDR3 is TGCGCCAGCAGCTTGGGCCCACTAGCGCGGAGCTCCTACGAGCAGTACTTC. Its protein is CASSLGPLARSSYEQYF.

The J gene is TRBJ2-2, the V gene TRBV20-1; 9 nucleotides agree with TRBD1. This CDR3 region has 14 residues. From germline, CDR1 is DFQATT and CDR2 SNEGSKA (reference sequence). V was clipped by 3 bases and J by 6 bases; unmatched bases: 5. The DNA of the CDR3 is TGCAGTGCTAGTTTCAACAGGGGGCCCGGGGAGCTGTTTTTT. Translating it yields CSASFNRGPGELFF.

This chain links TRBV9 with TRBJ1-1; the D is unclear. The CDR3 totals 13 residues. Germline V gene sequence: CDR1 SGDLS, CDR2 YYNGEE. Trimming left V 0 bases short and J 2 bases short, with 5 bases between. CDR3 in amino acids: CASSVDINTEAFF. For the CDR3, the DNA is TGTGCCAGCAGCGTAGACATAAACACTGAAGCTTTCTTT.

The V and J genes are TRBV29-1 and TRBJ1-1; TRBD1 might be the D (5 bases). The V gene's germline CDR1 is SQVTM and CDR2 ANQGSEA. The CDR3 is made up of 14 amino acids. V lost 7 bases and J lost 1, with 16 bases in between. CDR3 region: CSGTLTVWNTEAFF. The CDR3 bases are TGCAGCGGAACCTTGACAGTGTGGAACACTGAAGCTTTCTTT.

The V and J genes are TRBV21-1 and TRBJ1-2; no DNA check was done on the table's D call, TRBD1. TRBV21-1 is noted as a pseudogene. The CDR3 is 16 residues long. CDR3 loop: CASSKDLGQGRGGYTF. The CDR3 bases are TGTGCCAGCAGCAAAGATTTAGGACAGGGAAGGGGTGGCTACACCTTC.

V and J are TRBV18 and TRBJ2-7, with a weak D call TRBD2 (6 bases). CDR1 KGHSH and CDR2 LQKENI come from the germline V gene. The CDR3 consists of 16 residues. V lost 3 bases and J 4 bases, leaving 19 bases between the germline ends. Here the CDR3 DNA reads TGTGCCAGCTCACCCTACCCCGGACTAATAACATACGAGCAGTACTTC. Protein sequence: CASSPYPGLITYEQYF.

This clone was counted a single time. This sequence joins TRBV28 and TRBJ2-1, with D unresolved. V lost 2 bases and J lost 8, with 13 bases in between. Per the germline V gene, CDR1 is MDHEN and CDR2 is SYDVKM. The CDR3 has 14 amino acids. CDR3 nucleotide sequence: TGTGCCAGCAGTTTACCGAGGCCAATAGATGAGCAGTTCTTC. Encoded protein: CASSLPRPIDEQFF.

The chain employs TRBV19 and TRBJ1-2; no clear D. This CDR3 spans 15 amino acids. Germline loops: CDR1 LNHDA, CDR2 SQIVND (reference sequence). V was shortened by 1 base and J by 4 bases, with 13 bases between the two germline ends. CDR3 sequence: CASSIVGRMTYGYTF. The CDR3 DNA follows: TGTGCCAGTAGTATAGTCGGCAGGATGACCTATGGCTACACCTTC.

This clone was seen a handful of times. V gene TRBV11-1 combines with J gene TRBJ1-1; 9 bases agree with TRBD1. Germline CDR1 SGHAT, CDR2 FQDESV (reference sequence). This CDR3 is built from 13 residues. With V trimmed by 8 bases and J by 7 bases, 8 bases remained unmatched. The CDR3 DNA reads TGTGCCAGCCGCACAGGGGGCTTTGGTGAAGCTTTCTTT. This codes for CASRTGGFGEAFF.

This rearrangement joins TRBV9 to TRBJ1-1; no reliable D call. The CDR3 covers 13 residues. Trimming shortened V by 3 bases and J by 11 bases, and 17 bases separated the two germline ends. From germline, CDR1 is SGDLS and CDR2 YYNGEE. Here the CDR3 DNA reads TGTGCCAGCAGCGGAACCCCCGGCGGGTTCGCTTTCTTT. Protein sequence: CASSGTPGGFAFF.

This clone appeared a single time. The chain is built from TRBV19 and TRBJ1-2; 10 bases match TRBD1. After removal of 7 bases from V and 6 bases from J, the junction contained 5 bases not matched to a gene. Per the germline V gene, CDR1 is LNHDA and CDR2 is SQIVND (reference sequence). The CDR3 totals 13 residues. CDR3 sequence: CASNRDRGDGYTF. CDR3 DNA sequence: TGTGCCAGTAACCGGGACAGGGGTGATGGCTACACCTTC.

The chain uses TRBV10-3 and TRBJ2-1; weak D call: TRBD2 (6 bases). There are 13 residues in the CDR3. CDR1 and CDR2 from the germline V gene are ENHRY and SYGVKD. V lost 10 bases, J lost 5 bases, and 15 bases lay in between. The CDR3 here is CASGNLGNNEQFF. The CDR3 bases are TGTGCCAGCGGGAATTTGGGGAACAATGAGCAGTTCTTC.

With regard to this clone: One end of the junction fails to match germline, which may point to a read error. V gene TRBV7-9 combines with J gene TRBJ1-3, with D unclear. CDR1 is SEHNR and CDR2 is FQNEAQ in the germline V gene (reference sequence). The CDR3 runs 15 residues. Written as DNA, the CDR3 is TGTGCCAGCACCTTATCCGCAGAACCTGGAAACACCATATATTTT. This translates into CASTLSAEPGNTIYF.

The genes are TRBV18 and TRBJ2-7; the D gene is possibly TRBD1 (5 bases). The CDR3 has 14 amino acids. Per the germline V gene, CDR1 is KGHSH and CDR2 is LQKENI. V shed 2 bases and J shed 2 bases, with 10 bases lying between them. Here the CDR3 reads CASSPETVTYEQYF. The CDR3 DNA reads as TGTGCCAGCTCACCAGAGACAGTCACCTACGAGCAGTACTTC.

This chain uses TRBV19 with TRBJ2-7; D is perhaps TRBD1 (5 bases). Trimming removed 3 bases at V and 6 bases at J, with 27 bases between. The length of the CDR3 is 18 residues. Germline V gene sequence: CDR1 LNHDA, CDR2 SQIVND (reference sequence). The DNA of the CDR3 is TGTGCCAGTAGTATCGTGGCAATTGGGGCGGAAACAAGCGTCGAGCAGTACTTC. Encoded protein: CASSIVAIGAETSVEQYF.

This chain joins TRBV28 and TRBJ1-3; 9 positions match TRBD1. This CDR3 region has 17 residues. CDR1 is MDHEN, CDR2 SYDVKM, per germline. V dropped 5 bases and J dropped 0; count of bases not matched to a gene: 8. The CDR3 nucleotides read TGTGCCAGCAGTCCGCGGACAGGGGCCTCCTCTGGAAACACCATATATTTT. Translating gives CASSPRTGASSGNTIYF.

This clone has more than one count but fewer than ten. The chain combines TRBV7-3 with TRBJ2-2, with 8 bases matching TRBD2. This CDR3 spans 16 amino acids. The germline gives CDR1 SGHTA, CDR2 FQGTGA. V trimming: 0 bases; J trimming: 6 bases; junction bases outside the gene matches: 6. Written as DNA, the CDR3 is TGTGCCAGCAGCTTAACGTCTCCAGCGGGAGCCGGGGAGCTGTTTTTT. Encoded protein: CASSLTSPAGAGELFF.

This clone was counted a single time. The chain is built from TRBV23-1 and TRBJ1-2; 10 nucleotides line up with TRBD1. TRBV23-1 is given ORF status, its function remaining uncertain. V was pared by 6 bases and J by 5 bases, with 18 bases of the junction left unmatched. The CDR3 length is 18 residues. CDR3 DNA sequence: TGCGCCAGCAGCCTTCTCCCGGGACAGGGGTCCGTCCTTTATGGCTACACCTTC. It yields the protein CASSLLPGQGSVLYGYTF.

This clone was seen just once. CDR3 nucleotide sequence: TGTGCCAGCAGCAGATCCCCCACTGAAGCTTTCTTT. Its protein is CASSRSPTEAFF. This chain links TRBV12-3 or TRBV12-4 with TRBJ1-1; D ambiguous. V gave up 6 bases and J gave up 4 bases, with 9 bases separating them. The CDR3 extends over 12 amino acids.

The rearrangement links TRBV6-2 or TRBV6-3 to TRBJ1-1, with a possible D match to TRBD1 (6 bases). V was cut by 5 bases and J by 6 bases, with 16 bases left in between. CDR1 is MNHEY, CDR2 SVGEGT, per germline. The CDR3 contains 14 residues. The CDR3 loop reads CASSEGVPKSEAFF. The CDR3 DNA sequence: TGTGCCAGCAGTGAGGGGGTCCCTAAATCTGAAGCTTTCTTT.